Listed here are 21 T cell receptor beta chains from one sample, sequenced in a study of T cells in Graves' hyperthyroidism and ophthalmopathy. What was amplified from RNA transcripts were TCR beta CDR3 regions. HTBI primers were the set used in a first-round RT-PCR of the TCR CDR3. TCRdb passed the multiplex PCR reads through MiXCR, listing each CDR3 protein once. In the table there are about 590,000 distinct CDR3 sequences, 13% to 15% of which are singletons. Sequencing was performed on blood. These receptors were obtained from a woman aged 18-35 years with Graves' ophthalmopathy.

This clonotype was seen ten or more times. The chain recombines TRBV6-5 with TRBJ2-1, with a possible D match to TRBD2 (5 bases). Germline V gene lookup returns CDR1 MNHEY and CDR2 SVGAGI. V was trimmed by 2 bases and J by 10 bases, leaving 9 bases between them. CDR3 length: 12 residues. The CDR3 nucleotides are TGTGCCAGCAGTTACCAGACGGGAGAGCAGTTCTTC. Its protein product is CASSYQTGEQFF.

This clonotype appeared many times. This chain's CDR3 is CASAPGQGARETQYF. The CDR3 DNA follows: TGTGCCAGCGCACCGGGACAGGGGGCCCGGGAGACCCAGTACTTC. The gene calls are TRBV2 and TRBJ2-5; TRBD1 matches at 12 bases. Per the germline V gene, CDR1 is SNHLY and CDR2 is FYNNEI. The V and J ends lost 8 bases and 5 bases, in that order; junction bases with no gene match: 9. CDR3 length: 15 residues. The full variable domain, its missing parts supplied by reference TRBV2 and TRBJ2-5, is EPEVTQTPSHQVTQMGQEVILRCVPISNHLYFYWYRQILGQKVEFLVSFYNNEISEKSEIFDDQFSVERPDGSNFTLKIRSTKLEDSAMYFCASAPGQGARETQYFGPGTRLLVL.

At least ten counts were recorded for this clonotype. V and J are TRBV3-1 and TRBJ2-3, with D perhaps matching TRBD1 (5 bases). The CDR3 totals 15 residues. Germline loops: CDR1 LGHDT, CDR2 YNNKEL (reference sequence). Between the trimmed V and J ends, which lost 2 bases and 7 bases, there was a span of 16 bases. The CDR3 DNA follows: TGTGCCAGCAGCCAATTTCCAGGGTCTTCGCATACGCAGTATTTT. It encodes CASSQFPGSSHTQYF.

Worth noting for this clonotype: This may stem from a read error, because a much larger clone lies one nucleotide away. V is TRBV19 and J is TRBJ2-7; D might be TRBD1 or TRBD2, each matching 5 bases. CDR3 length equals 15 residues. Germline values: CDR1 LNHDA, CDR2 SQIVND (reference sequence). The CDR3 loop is CANSPGLGVRREQYF. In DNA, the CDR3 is TGTGCCAATAGTCCCGGACTGGGGGTCCGCCGCGAGCAGTACTTC.

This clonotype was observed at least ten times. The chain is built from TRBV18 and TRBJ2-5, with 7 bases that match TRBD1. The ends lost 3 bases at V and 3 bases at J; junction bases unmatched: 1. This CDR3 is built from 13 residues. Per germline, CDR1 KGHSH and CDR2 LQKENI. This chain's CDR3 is CASSPQGEETQYF. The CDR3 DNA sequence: TGTGCCAGCTCACCCCAGGGGGAAGAGACCCAGTACTTC.

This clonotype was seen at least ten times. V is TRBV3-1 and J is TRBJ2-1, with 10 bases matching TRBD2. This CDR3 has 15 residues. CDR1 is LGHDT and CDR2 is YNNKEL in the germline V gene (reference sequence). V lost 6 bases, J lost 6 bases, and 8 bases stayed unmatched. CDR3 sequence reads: CASSRTSGVSNEQFF. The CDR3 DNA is TGTGCCAGCAGTCGGACTAGCGGAGTTAGCAATGAGCAGTTCTTC.

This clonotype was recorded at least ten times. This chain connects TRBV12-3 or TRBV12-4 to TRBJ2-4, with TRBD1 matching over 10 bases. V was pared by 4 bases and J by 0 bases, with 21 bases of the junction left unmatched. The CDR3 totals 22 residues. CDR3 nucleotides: TGTGCCAGCAGTTCCTATCCTCTTCTGCGGGACAGGGGCGGGATAGCCAAAAACATTCAGTACTTC. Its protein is CASSSYPLLRDRGGIAKNIQYF.

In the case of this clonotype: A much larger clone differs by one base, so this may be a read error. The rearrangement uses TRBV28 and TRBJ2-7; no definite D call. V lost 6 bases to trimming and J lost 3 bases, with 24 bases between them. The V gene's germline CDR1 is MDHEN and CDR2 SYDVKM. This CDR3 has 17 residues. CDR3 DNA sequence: TGTGCCAGCAGCCGAGACCTGGAAGGTAGGGCCGACTACGAGCAGTACTTC. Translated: CASSRDLEGRADYEQYF. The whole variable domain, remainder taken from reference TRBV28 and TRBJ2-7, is DVKVTQSSRYLVKRTGEKVFLECVQDMDHENMFWYRQDPGLGLRLIYFSYDVKMKEKGDIPEGYSVSREKKERFSLILESASTNQTSMYLCASSRDLEGRADYEQYFGPGTRLTVT.

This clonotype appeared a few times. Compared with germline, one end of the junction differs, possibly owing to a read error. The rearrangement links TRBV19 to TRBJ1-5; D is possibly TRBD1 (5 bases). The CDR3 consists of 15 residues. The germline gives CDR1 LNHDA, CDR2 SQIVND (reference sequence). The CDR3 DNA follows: TGTGCCAGTAGTATCGGGCAGGGCTACAATCAGCCCCAGCTTTTT. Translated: CASSIGQGYNQPQLF.

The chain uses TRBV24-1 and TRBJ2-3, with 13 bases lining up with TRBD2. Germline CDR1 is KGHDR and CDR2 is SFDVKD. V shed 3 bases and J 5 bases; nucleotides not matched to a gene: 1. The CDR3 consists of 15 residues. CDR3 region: CATSDGTSGEDTQYF. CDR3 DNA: TGTGCCACCAGTGATGGGACTAGCGGGGAAGATACGCAGTATTTT.

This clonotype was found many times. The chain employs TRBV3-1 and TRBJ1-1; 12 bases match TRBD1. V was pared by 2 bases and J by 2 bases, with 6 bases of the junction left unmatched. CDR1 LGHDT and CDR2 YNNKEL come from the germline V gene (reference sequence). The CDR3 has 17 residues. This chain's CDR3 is CASSQLAGTGGNTEAFF. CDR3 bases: TGTGCCAGCAGCCAACTAGCCGGGACAGGGGGCAACACTGAAGCTTTCTTT. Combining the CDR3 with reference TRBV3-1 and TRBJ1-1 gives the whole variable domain DTAVSQTPKYLVTQMGNDKSIKCEQNLGHDTMYWYKQDSKKFLKIMFSYNNKELIINETVPNRFSPKSPDKAHLNLHINSLELGDSAVYFCASSQLAGTGGNTEAFFGQGTRLTVV.

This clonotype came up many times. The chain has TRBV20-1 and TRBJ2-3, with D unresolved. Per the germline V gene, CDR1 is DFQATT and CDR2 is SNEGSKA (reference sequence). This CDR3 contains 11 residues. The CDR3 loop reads CRATSTDTQYF. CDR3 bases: TGCAGAGCCACAAGCACAGATACGCAGTATTTT.

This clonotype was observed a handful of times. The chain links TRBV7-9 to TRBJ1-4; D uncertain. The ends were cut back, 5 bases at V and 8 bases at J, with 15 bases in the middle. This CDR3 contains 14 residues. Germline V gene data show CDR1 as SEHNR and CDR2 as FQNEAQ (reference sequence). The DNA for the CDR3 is TGTGCCAGCAGCCCGGACCCTCGTGGAGAAAAACTGTTTTTT. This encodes CASSPDPRGEKLFF.

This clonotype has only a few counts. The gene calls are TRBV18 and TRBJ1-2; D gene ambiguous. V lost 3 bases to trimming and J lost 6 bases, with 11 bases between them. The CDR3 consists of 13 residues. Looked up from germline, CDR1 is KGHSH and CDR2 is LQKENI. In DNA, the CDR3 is TGTGCCAGCTCACCCGCGGAGGGTAATGGCTACACCTTC. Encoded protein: CASSPAEGNGYTF.

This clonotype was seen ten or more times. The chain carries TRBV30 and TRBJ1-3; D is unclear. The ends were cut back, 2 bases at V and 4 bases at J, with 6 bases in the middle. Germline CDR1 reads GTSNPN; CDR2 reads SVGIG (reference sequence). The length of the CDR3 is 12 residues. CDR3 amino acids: CAWSTSGNTIYF. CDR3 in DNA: TGTGCCTGGAGTACAAGCGGAAACACCATATATTTT. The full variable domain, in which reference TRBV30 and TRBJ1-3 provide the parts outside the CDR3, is SQTIHQWPATLVQPVGSPLSLECTVEGTSNPNLYWYRQAAGRGLQLLFYSVGIGQISSEVPQNLSASRPQDRQFILSSKKLLLSDSGFYLCAWSTSGNTIYFGEGSWLTVV.

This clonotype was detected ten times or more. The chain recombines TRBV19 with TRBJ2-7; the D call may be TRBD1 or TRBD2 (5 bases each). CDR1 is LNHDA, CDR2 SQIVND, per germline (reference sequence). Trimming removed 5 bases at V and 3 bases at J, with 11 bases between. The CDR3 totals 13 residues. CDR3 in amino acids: CASSVGRDYEQYF. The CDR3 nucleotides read TGTGCCAGTAGTGTGGGACGGGACTACGAGCAGTACTTC. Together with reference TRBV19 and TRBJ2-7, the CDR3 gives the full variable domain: DGGITQSPKYLFRKEGQNVTLSCEQNLNHDAMYWYRQDPGQGLRLIYYSQIVNDFQKGDIAEGYSVSREKKESFPLTVTSAQKNPTAFYLCASSVGRDYEQYFGPGTRLTVT.

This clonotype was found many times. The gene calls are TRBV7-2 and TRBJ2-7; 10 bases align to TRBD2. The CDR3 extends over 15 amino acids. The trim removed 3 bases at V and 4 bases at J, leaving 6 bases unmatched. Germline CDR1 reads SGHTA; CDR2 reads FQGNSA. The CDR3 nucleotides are TGTGCCAGCAGCTTTTCGCTAGCGGGAGAATACGAGCAGTACTTC. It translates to CASSFSLAGEYEQYF.

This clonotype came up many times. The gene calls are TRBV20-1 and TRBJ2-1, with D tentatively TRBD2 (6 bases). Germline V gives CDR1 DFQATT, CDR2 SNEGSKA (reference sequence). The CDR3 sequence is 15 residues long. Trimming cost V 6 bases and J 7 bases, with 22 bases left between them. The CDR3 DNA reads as TGCAGTGCCAGTCCCTTCCGGGAGTCCCTTAATGAGCAGTTCTTC. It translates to CSASPFRESLNEQFF.

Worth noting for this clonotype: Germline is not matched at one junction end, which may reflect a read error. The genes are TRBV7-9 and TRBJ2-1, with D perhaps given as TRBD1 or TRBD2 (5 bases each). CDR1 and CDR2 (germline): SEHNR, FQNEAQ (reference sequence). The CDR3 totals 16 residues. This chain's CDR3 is CASSCRDARSYNEQLF. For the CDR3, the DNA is TGTGCCAGCAGCTGCCGGGACGCACGCTCCTACAATGAGCAGCTCTTC.

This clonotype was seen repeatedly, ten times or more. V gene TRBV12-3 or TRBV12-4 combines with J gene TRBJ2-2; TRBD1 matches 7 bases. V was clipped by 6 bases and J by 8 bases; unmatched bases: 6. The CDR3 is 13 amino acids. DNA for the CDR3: TGTGCCAGCAGCCCAGACAGGGCTGGGGAGCTGTTTTTT. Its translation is CASSPDRAGELFF.

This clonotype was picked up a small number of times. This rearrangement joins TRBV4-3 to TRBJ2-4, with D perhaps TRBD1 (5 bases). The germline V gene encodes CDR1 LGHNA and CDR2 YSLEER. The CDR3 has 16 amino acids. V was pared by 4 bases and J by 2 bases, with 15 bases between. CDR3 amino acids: CASSPILDSTKNIQYF. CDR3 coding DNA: TGCGCCAGCAGCCCGATCCTAGACAGCACCAAAAACATTCAGTACTTC.